A single sample is the source of the 13 T cell receptor beta chains below, sequenced in a study of cytomegalovirus exposure and HLA in healthy donors. Vbeta (60) and Jbeta (13) primers were used in the PCR. Produced via immunoSEQ multiplex PCR; TCRdb's table is partial and in-frame only. In the table there are 160,000 or so clones, more than 65% of which are singletons. The sample taken for sequencing was PBMCs. These TCRs come from a man younger than 35 in good health and CMV-seropositive.

The chain has TRBV11-2 and TRBJ1-2; D unclear. The V and J ends lost 2 bases and 3 bases respectively, with 4 bases between them. There are 12 residues in the CDR3. Germline loops: CDR1 SGHAT, CDR2 FQNNGV. The DNA of the CDR3 is TGTGCCAGCAGCTTACTCGACTATGGCTACACCTTC. This gives the protein CASSLLDYGYTF. Combining the CDR3 with reference TRBV11-2 and TRBJ1-2 gives the whole variable domain EAGVAQSPRYKIIEKRQSVAFWCNPISGHATLYWYQQILGQGPKLLIQFQNNGVVDDSQLPKDRFSAERLKGVDSTLKIQPAKLEDSAVYLCASSLLDYGYTFGSGTRLTVV.

The CDR3 DNA follows: TGTGCCAGTCGAGCCTGGGACAGAAAAACTGAAGCTTTCTTT. This encodes CASRAWDRKTEAFF. The chain is built from TRBV19 and TRBJ1-1, with 7 bases identical to TRBD1. The CDR3 is made up of 14 amino acids. Germline CDR1 and CDR2: LNHDA and SQIVND (reference sequence). V dropped 8 bases and J dropped 5; count of bases not matched to a gene: 11.

The V gene is TRBV6-1, the J gene TRBJ1-2; D gene ambiguous. Germline V CDR1 and CDR2: MNHNS, SASEGT. Between the trimmed V and J ends, which lost 8 bases and 2 bases, there was a span of 15 bases. The CDR3 runs 14 residues. The CDR3 loop is CASGANAGNYGYTF. The CDR3 DNA sequence: TGTGCCAGCGGAGCCAATGCGGGAAACTATGGCTACACCTTC.

V is TRBV21-1 and J is TRBJ2-7; the D call TRBD2 from the table was never checked on the DNA. TRBV21-1 is given as a pseudogene. CDR3 length: 16 amino acids. The CDR3 DNA reads TGTGCCAGCAGCAACCAGACTAGCGGGACCTCCTACGAGCAGTACGTC. Its protein product is CASSNQTSGTSYEQYV.

The V gene is TRBV28, the J gene TRBJ2-1, with 8 positions matching TRBD1. This CDR3 has 17 residues. The J segment lost 7 bases and the V segment lost 7 bases, leaving 18 bases of the junction unmatched. Germline V lookup: CDR1 MDHEN, CDR2 SYDVKM. CDR3 loop: CASNLETGQEDLNEQFF. The CDR3, as DNA: TGTGCCAGCAACTTAGAGACGGGACAGGAGGACCTAAATGAGCAGTTCTTC.

The V call is TRBV6-1, the J call TRBJ2-3; TRBD2 might be the D (6 bases). Germline V gene lookup returns CDR1 MNHNS and CDR2 SASEGT. Between the trimmed V and J ends, which lost 6 bases and 2 bases, there was a span of 15 bases. The CDR3 sequence is 15 residues long. The CDR3 reads CASRLGGGNTDTQYF. The CDR3 bases are TGTGCCAGCAGGCTGGGGGGAGGAAACACAGATACGCAGTATTTT.

The J gene is TRBJ2-1, the V gene TRBV5-6; TRBD2 matches 11 bases. The V and J ends lost 0 bases and 6 bases, in that order; junction bases with no gene match: 5. Germline CDR1 and CDR2: SGHDT and YYEEEE. The CDR3 loop spans 16 amino acids. The CDR3 region is CASSLVVTSGTNEQFF. The CDR3 DNA is TGTGCCAGCAGCTTGGTCGTGACTAGCGGGACCAATGAGCAGTTCTTC.

The chain is built from TRBV5-6 and TRBJ1-4; 7 positions agree with TRBD1. V lost 3 bases to trimming and J lost 1 base; unmatched junction nucleotides: 6. Germline loops: CDR1 SGHDT, CDR2 YYEEEE. The CDR3 totals 16 residues. The CDR3: CASSSTGQRTNEKLFF. The CDR3 nucleotides are TGTGCCAGCAGCTCGACAGGGCAACGAACTAATGAAAAACTGTTTTTT.

This sequence joins TRBV19 and TRBJ1-2; 11 bases are a match to TRBD1. This CDR3 comprises 16 residues. Germline assignment: CDR1 LNHDA and CDR2 SQIVND (reference sequence). Trimming at V came to 5 bases and at J to 3 bases, leaving 8 bases not matched to a gene. This chain's CDR3 is CASSPRTGGADYGYTF. The DNA of the CDR3 is TGTGCCAGTAGTCCCCGGACAGGGGGCGCCGACTATGGCTACACCTTC.

The rearrangement links TRBV4-1 to TRBJ2-1; no definite D call. This CDR3 has 13 residues. The germline V gene encodes CDR1 MGHRA and CDR2 YSYEKL. Trimming cost V 0 bases and J 7 bases, with 7 bases left between them. In DNA, the CDR3 is TGCGCCAGCAGCCAAGATTACGGGAATGAGCAGTTCTTC. Translated: CASSQDYGNEQFF.

This chain uses TRBV29-1 with TRBJ2-2, with 8 bases fitting TRBD2. Germline CDR1 reads SQVTM; CDR2 reads ANQGSEA. CDR3 length equals 16 residues. V lost 3 bases to trimming and J lost 5 bases; unmatched junction nucleotides: 11. CDR3 loop: CSVDPGRGARTGELFF. The CDR3 bases are TGCAGCGTTGACCCAGGGCGGGGGGCGAGAACCGGGGAGCTGTTTTTT.

The CDR3 reads CASSPWGSPEGNTIYF. The CDR3 coding sequence is TGTGCCAGCAGCCCCTGGGGCTCTCCTGAAGGAAACACCATATATTTT. V is TRBV7-2 and J is TRBJ1-3, with D perhaps matching TRBD1 (5 bases). CDR3 length equals 16 residues. V shed 5 bases and J shed 4 bases, with 18 bases lying between them. Germline V gene data show CDR1 as SGHTA and CDR2 as FQGNSA.

The chain employs TRBV2 and TRBJ1-6, with D perhaps matching TRBD1 (5 bases). CDR3 length: 15 amino acids. The V end was cut by 6 bases, the J end by 4 bases, with 13 bases between. CDR1 SNHLY and CDR2 FYNNEI come from the germline V gene. The CDR3 here is CASSGGVRYNSPLHF. Written as DNA, the CDR3 is TGTGCCAGCAGCGGGGGGGTTCGTTATAATTCACCCCTCCACTTT.